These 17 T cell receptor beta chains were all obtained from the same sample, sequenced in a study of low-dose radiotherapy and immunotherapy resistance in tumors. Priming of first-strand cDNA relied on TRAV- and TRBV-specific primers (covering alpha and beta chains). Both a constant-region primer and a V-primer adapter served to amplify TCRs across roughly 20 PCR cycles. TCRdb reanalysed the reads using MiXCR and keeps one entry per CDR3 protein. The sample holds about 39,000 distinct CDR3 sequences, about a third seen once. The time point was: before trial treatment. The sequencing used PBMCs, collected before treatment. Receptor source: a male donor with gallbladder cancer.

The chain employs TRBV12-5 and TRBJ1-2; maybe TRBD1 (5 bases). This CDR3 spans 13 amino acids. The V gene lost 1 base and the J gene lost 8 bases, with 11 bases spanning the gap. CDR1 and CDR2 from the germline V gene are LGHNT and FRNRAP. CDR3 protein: CASGLDPGQGYTF. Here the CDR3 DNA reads TGTGCTAGTGGTTTGGATCCGGGGCAAGGCTACACCTTC.

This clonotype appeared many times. CDR3 in amino acids: CASSPGDSPLHF. CDR3 DNA: TGTGCCAGCAGCCCAGGCGATTCACCCCTCCACTTT. The chain employs TRBV7-9 and TRBJ1-6; D unclear. Germline-derived CDR1 and CDR2 are SEHNR and FQNEAQ (reference sequence). V lost 5 bases and J lost 8, with 7 bases in between. The CDR3 contains 12 residues.

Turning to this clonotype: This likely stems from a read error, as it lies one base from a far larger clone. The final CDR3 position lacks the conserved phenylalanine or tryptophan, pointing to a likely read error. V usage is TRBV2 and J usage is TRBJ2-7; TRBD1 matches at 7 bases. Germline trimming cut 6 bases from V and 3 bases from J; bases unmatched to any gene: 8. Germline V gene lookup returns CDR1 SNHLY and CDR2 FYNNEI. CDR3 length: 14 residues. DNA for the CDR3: TGTGCCAGCAGCTTACCCCGGGACAGCTACGAGCAGTACTAC. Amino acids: CASSLPRDSYEQYY.

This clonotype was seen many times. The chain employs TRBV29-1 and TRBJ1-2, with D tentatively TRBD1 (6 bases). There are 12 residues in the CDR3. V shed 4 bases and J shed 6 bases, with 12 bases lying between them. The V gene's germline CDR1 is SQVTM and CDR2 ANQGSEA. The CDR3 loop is CSVGRGGDGYTF. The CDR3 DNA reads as TGCAGCGTTGGCAGGGGAGGGGATGGCTACACCTTC. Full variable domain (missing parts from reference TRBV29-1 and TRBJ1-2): SAVISQKPSRDICQRGTSLTIQCQVDSQVTMMFWYRQQPGQSLTLIATANQGSEATYESGFVIDKFPISRPNLTFSTLTVSNMSPEDSSIYLCSVGRGGDGYTFGSGTRLTVV.

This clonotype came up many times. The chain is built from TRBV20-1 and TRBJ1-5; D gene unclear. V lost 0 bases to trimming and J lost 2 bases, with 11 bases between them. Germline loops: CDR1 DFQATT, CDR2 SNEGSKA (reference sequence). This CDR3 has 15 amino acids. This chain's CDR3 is CSARDRGGGNQPQHF. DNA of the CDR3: TGCAGTGCTAGAGACCGGGGTGGCGGCAATCAGCCCCAGCATTTT.

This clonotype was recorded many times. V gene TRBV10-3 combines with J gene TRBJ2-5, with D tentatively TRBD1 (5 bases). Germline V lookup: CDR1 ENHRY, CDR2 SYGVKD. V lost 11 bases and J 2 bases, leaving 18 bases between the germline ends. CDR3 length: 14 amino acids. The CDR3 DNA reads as TGTGCCGCACGACCTTCGGCAGGGCAAGAGACCCAGTACTTC. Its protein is CAARPSAGQETQYF.

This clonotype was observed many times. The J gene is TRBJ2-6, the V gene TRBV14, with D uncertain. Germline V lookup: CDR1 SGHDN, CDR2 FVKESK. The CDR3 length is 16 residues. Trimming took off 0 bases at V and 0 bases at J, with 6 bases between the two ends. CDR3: CASSQDLPSGANVLTF. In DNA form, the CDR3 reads TGTGCCAGCAGCCAAGATCTGCCCTCTGGGGCCAACGTCCTGACTTTC.

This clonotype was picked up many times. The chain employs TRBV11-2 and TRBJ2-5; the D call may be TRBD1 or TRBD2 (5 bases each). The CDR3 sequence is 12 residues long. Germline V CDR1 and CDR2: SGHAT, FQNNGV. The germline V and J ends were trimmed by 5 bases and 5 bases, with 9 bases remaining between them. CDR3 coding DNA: TGTGCCAGCAGCCCCTGGGGGGAGACCCAGTACTTC. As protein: CASSPWGETQYF.

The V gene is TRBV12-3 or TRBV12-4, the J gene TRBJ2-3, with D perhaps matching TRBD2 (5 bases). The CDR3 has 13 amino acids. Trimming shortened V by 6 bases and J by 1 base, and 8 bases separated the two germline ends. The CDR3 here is CASREDRTDTQYF. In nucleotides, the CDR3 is TGTGCCAGCAGGGAGGATCGCACAGATACGCAGTATTTT.

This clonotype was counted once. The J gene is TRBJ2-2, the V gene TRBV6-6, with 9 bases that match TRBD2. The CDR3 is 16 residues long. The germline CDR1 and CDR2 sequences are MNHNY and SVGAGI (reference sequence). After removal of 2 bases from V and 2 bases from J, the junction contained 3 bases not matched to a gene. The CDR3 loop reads CASSYLLAGNTGELFF. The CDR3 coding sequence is TGTGCCAGCAGTTACCTTCTAGCGGGAAACACCGGGGAGCTGTTTTTT.

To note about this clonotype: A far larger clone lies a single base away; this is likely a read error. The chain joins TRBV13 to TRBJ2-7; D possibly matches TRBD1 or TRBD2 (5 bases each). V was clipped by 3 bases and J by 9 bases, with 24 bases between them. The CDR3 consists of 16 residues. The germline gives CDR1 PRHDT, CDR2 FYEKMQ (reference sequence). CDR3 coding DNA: TGTGCCAGCAGCTTGGCCATATTGCCCCACACTGGGGGGCAGTACTTC. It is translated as CASSLAILPHTGGQYF.

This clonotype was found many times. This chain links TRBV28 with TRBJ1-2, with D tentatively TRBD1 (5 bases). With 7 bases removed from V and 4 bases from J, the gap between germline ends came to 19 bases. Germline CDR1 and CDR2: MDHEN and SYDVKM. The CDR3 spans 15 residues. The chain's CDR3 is CASIHGTARIYGYTF. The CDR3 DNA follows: TGTGCCAGCATACATGGGACCGCACGAATCTATGGCTACACCTTC.

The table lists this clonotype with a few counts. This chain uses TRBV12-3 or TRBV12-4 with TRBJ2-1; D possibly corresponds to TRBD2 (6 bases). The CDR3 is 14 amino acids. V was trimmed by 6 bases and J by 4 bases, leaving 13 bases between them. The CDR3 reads CASSQPGLYNEQFF. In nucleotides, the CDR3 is TGTGCCAGCAGCCAACCGGGACTTTACAATGAGCAGTTCTTC.

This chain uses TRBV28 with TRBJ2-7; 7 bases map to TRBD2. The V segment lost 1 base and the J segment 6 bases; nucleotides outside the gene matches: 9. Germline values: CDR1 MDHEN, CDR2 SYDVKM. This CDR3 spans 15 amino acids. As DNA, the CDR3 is TGTGCCAGCAGTTTATATGCGGGAGAGGGCTCCGAGCAGTACTTC. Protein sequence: CASSLYAGEGSEQYF.

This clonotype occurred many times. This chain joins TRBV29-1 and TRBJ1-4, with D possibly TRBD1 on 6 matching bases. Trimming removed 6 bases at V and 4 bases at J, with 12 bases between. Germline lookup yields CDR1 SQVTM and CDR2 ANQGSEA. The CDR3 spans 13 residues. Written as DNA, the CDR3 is TGCAGCGTCGCCGACAGGATTAATGAAAAACTGTTTTTT. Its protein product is CSVADRINEKLFF.

The CDR3 is CASSELENTEAFF. As DNA, the CDR3 is TGTGCCAGCAGTGAATTGGAGAACACTGAAGCTTTCTTT. V and J are TRBV2 and TRBJ1-1; D remains unclear. V dropped 2 bases and J dropped 1 base, with 5 bases sitting between them. This CDR3 is built from 13 residues. CDR1 is SNHLY, CDR2 FYNNEI, per germline. The variable domain in full, with the rest retrieved from reference TRBV2 and TRBJ1-1, is EPEVTQTPSHQVTQMGQEVILRCVPISNHLYFYWYRQILGQKVEFLVSFYNNEISEKSEIFDDQFSVERPDGSNFTLKIRSTKLEDSAMYFCASSELENTEAFFGQGTRLTVV.

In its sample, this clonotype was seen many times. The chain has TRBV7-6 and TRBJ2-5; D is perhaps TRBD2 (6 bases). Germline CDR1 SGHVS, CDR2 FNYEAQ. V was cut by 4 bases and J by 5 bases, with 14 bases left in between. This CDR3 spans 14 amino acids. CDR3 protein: CASSSPAGWETQYF. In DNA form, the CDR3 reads TGTGCCAGCAGCTCACCTGCGGGGTGGGAGACCCAGTACTTC.